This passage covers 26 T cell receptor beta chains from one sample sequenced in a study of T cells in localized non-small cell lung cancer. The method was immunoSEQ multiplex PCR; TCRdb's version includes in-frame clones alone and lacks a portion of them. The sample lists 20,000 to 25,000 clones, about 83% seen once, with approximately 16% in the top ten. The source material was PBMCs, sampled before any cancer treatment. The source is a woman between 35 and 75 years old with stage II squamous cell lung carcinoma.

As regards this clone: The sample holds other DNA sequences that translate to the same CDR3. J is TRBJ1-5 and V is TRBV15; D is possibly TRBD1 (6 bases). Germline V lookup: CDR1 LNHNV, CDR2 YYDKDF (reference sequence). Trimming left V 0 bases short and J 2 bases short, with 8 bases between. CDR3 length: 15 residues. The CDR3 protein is CATSRDPGGNQPQHF. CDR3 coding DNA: TGTGCCACCAGCAGAGATCCAGGGGGCAATCAGCCCCAGCATTTT.

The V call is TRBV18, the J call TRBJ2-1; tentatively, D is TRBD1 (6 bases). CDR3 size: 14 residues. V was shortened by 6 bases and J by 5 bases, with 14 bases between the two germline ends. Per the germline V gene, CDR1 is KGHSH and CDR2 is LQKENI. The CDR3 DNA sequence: TGTGCCAGCTCCACAGGGCCCTCGGACAATGAGCAGTTCTTC. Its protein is CASSTGPSDNEQFF.

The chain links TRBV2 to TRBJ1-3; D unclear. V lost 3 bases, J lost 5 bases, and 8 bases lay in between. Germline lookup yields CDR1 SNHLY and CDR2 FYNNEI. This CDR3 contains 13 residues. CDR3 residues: CASSENWRNTIYF. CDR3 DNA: TGTGCCAGCAGTGAGAACTGGCGAAACACCATATATTTT.

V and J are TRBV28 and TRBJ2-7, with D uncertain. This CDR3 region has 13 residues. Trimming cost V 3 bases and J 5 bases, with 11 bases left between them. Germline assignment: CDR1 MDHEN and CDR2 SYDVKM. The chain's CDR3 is CASSLWDSDEQYF. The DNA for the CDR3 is TGTGCCAGCAGTTTGTGGGATTCCGACGAGCAGTACTTC.

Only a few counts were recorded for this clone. Here the CDR3 reads CASSQLAGGTDTQYF. CDR3 coding DNA: TGTGCCAGCAGCCAACTGGCGGGGGGCACAGATACGCAGTATTTT. This chain links TRBV7-3 with TRBJ2-3, with 7 bases that match TRBD2. Germline lookup yields CDR1 SGHTA and CDR2 FQGTGA. The CDR3 runs 15 residues. Unmatched junction bases numbered 6, after V lost 5 bases and J lost 1 base.

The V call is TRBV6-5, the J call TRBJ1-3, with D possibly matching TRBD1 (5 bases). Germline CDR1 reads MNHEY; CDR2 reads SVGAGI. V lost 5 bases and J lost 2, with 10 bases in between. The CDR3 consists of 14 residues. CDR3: CASSNRQPGNTIYF. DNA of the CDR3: TGTGCCAGCAGTAACCGACAGCCTGGAAACACCATATATTTT.

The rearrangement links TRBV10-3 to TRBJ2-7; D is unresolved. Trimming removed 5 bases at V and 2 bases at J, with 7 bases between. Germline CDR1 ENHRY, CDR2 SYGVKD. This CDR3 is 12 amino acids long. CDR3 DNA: TGTGCCATCAGTCGAACCCCCTACGAGCAGTACTTC. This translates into CAISRTPYEQYF.

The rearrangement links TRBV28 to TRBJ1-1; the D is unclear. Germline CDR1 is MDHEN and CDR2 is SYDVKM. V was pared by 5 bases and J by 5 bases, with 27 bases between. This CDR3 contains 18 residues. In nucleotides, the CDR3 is TGTGCCAGCAGTCTGTCCCGTCGGGGAGGACTGATGAGGACTGAAGCTTTCTTT. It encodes CASSLSRRGGLMRTEAFF.

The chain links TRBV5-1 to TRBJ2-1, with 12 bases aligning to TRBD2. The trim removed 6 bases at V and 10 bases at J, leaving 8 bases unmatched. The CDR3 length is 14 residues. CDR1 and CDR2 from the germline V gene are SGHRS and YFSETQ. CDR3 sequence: CASTGTSGRREQFF. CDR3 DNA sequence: TGCGCCAGCACCGGGACTAGCGGGCGGAGGGAGCAGTTCTTC.

The DNA for the CDR3 is TGTGCCAGCAGTGAAGCGGGGAGAAATCAGCCCCAGCATTTT. Its protein is CASSEAGRNQPQHF. This chain joins TRBV2 and TRBJ1-5; D not certain. The germline V and J ends were trimmed by 0 bases and 4 bases, with 7 bases remaining between them. This CDR3 region has 14 residues. Per the germline V gene, CDR1 is SNHLY and CDR2 is FYNNEI.

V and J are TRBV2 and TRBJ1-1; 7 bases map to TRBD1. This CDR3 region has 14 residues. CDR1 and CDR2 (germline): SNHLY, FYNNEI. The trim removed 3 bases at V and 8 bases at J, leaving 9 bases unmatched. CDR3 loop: CASSDPGQRAEAFF. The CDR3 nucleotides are TGTGCCAGCAGTGATCCGGGACAGCGGGCGGAAGCTTTCTTT.

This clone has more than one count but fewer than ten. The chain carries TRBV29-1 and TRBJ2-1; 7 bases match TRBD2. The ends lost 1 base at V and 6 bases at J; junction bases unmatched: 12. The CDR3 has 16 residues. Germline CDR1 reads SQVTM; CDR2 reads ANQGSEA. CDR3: CSVEVRTSGAVNEQFF. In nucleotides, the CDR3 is TGCAGCGTTGAAGTCCGGACTAGTGGGGCCGTCAATGAGCAGTTCTTC.

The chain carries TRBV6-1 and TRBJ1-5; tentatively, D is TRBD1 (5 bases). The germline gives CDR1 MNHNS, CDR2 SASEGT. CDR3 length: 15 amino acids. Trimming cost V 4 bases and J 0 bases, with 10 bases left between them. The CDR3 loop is CASSGGRGSNQPQHF. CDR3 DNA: TGTGCCAGCAGTGGTGGAAGGGGTAGCAATCAGCCCCAGCATTTT.

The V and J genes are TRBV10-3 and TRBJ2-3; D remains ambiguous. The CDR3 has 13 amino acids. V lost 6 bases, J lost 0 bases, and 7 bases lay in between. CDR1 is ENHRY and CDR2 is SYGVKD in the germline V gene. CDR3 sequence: CAIRGTSTDTQYF. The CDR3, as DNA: TGTGCCATCAGGGGAACTAGCACAGATACGCAGTATTTT.

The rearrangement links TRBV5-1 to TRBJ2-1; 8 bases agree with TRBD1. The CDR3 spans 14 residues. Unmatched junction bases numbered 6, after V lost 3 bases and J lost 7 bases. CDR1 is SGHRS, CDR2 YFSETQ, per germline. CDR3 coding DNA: TGCGCCAGCAGCTCAGGGGGCAACTTGAATGAGCAGTTCTTC. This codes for CASSSGGNLNEQFF.

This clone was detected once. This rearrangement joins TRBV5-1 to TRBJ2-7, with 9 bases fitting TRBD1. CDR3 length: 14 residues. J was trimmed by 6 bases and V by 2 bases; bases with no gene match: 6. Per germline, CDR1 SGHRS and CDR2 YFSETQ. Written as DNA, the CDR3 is TGCGCCAGCAGCTTTTCCGGGACAGGGACCGAGCAGTACTTC. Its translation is CASSFSGTGTEQYF.

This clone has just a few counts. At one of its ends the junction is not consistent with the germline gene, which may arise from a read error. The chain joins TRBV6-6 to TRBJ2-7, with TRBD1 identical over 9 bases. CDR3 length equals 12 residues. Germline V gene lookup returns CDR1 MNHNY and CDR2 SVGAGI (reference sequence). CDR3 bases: TGTGCCAGCAGCCCCCACCCGGGACAGGGAGACTTC. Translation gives CASSPHPGQGDF.

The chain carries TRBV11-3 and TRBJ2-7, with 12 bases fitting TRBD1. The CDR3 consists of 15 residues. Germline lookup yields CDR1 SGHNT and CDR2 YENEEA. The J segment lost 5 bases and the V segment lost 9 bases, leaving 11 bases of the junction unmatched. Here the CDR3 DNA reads TGTGCCAGTTTGCCCCCGGGACAGGGGGCCCACGAGCAGTACTTC. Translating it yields CASLPPGQGAHEQYF.

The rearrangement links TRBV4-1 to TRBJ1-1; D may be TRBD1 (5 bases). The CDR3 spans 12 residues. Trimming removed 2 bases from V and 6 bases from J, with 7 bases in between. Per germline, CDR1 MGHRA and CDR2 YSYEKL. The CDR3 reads CASSQRGAEAFF. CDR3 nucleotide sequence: TGCGCCAGCAGCCAAAGGGGCGCTGAAGCTTTCTTT.

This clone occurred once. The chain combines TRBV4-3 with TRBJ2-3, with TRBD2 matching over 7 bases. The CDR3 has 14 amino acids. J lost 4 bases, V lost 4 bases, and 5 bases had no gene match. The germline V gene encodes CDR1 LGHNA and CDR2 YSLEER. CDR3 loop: CASSRRLAADTQYF. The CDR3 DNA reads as TGCGCCAGCAGCCGCCGACTAGCCGCAGATACGCAGTATTTT.

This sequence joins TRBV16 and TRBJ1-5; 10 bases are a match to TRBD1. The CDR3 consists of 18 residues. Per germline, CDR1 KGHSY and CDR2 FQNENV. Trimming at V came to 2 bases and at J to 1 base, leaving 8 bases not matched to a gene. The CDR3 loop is CASSQEGTGVGSNQPQHF. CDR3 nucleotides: TGTGCCAGCAGCCAAGAGGGGACAGGGGTAGGCAGCAATCAGCCCCAGCATTTT.

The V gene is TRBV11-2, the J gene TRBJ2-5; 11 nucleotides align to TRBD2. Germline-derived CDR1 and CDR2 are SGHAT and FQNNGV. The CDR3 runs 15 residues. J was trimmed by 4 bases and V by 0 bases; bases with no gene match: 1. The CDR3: CASSLDGLAGETQYF. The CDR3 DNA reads TGTGCCAGCAGCTTAGATGGACTAGCGGGAGAGACCCAGTACTTC.

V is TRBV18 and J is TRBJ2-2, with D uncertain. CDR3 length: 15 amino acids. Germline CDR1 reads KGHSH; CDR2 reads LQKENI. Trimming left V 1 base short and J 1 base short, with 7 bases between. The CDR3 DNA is TGTGCCAGCTCACCACTGAGAGGGAACACCGGGGAGCTGTTTTTT. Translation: CASSPLRGNTGELFF.

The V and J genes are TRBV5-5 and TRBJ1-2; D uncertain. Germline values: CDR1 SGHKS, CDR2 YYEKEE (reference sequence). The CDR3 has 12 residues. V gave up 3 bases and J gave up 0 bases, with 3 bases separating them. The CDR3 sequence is CASSYTNYGYTF. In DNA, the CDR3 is TGTGCCAGCAGCTACACTAACTATGGCTACACCTTC.

CDR3 DNA sequence: TGTGCCACCAGCAGGGGGGGCCTAGCGGAGGATACGCAGTATTTT. Its translation: CATSRGGLAEDTQYF. The chain joins TRBV15 to TRBJ2-3; a weak D match, TRBD2 (7 bases). The germline CDR1 and CDR2 sequences are LNHNV and YYDKDF (reference sequence). This CDR3 has 15 residues. Deletions cut 3 bases from V and 6 bases from J, with 16 bases between.

The CDR3 DNA sequence: TGTGCCATCAGCCAAGGACTAGCGGGAGGGCGAGGCACCGGGGAGCTGTTTTTT. It translates to CAISQGLAGGRGTGELFF. V and J are TRBV10-3 and TRBJ2-2, with TRBD2 identical over 15 bases. Germline CDR1 ENHRY, CDR2 SYGVKD. The CDR3 consists of 18 residues. After removal of 6 bases from V and 4 bases from J, the junction contained 9 bases not matched to a gene.